This T cell receptor beta chain is from a study of OX40 agonist ivuxolimab in advanced cancers. This clone has a single count. Some clones are missing from TCRdb's copy, which holds only in-frame ones; the method was immunoSEQ multiplex PCR. Of about 49,000 clones detected, 75% to 80% appear once; the ten largest clones hold 6.5% to 9%. Germline loops: CDR1 MNHEY, CDR2 SMNVEV (reference sequence). The CDR3 is made up of 15 amino acids. The ends were cut back, 2 bases at V and 3 bases at J, with 14 bases in the middle. The sample in question was CD4+ or CD8+ T cells sorted from blood, obtained in a trial of the OX40 agonist ivuxolimab. This sequence joins TRBV27 and TRBJ2-7; a weak D match, TRBD2 (6 bases). This clonotype was obtained from an adult with an advanced solid tumor such as melanoma, head and neck, liver or kidney cancer. DNA for the CDR3: TGTGCCAGCAGTTTAATCCCCGGGCGGGGCTACGAGCAGTACTTC. Residues: CASSLIPGRGYEQYF.